This TCR beta chain is from a study of chemoradiotherapy in HPV16-positive cancers. The CDR3 has 15 residues. CDR1 MNHNY and CDR2 SVGAGI come from the germline V gene (reference sequence). V shed 3 bases and J shed 6 bases, with 16 bases lying between them. Produced via immunoSEQ multiplex PCR; TCRdb's table is partial and in-frame only. The data contain about 32,000 clones, around three quarters of them singletons. This clone was detected a few times. The sequence was collected from a human donor with HPV-associated anogenital cancer. This chain joins TRBV6-6 and TRBJ2-3; D is perhaps TRBD2 (5 bases). The sequenced sample was blood, obtained from a patient who underwent chemoradiotherapy. CDR3 protein: CASSYGRALGDTQYF. CDR3 nucleotides: TGTGCCAGCAGTTATGGGCGGGCGTTGGGGGATACGCAGTATTTT.